These T cell receptor beta chains were read from a single sample in a study of blood T cell repertoires in COVID-19. Clones were sequenced by immunoSEQ multiplex PCR, and TCRdb holds only the in-frame ones, with some missing. The sample lists under 300,000 clones, roughly four fifths seen once, with roughly 1.9% in the top ten. Input material: peripheral blood. Receptors originate from a young man who had recovered from COVID-19. Both conserved end residues are part of each CDR3. A D gene is named only where the DNA matches it firmly. Size values are once, few and many counts, or a class for expanded clones, and some rows have none.

>TRBD2|.|TRBV10-3|TRBJ2-1
CATARAGGENEQFF
TGTGCCACCGCACGGGCGGGGGGAGAGAATGAGCAGTTCTTC
>TRBD1|.|TRBV13|TRBJ2-2
CASSSELTGSAGELFF
TGTGCCAGCAGCTCAGAATTGACAGGGTCGGCCGGGGAGCTGTTTTTT
>.|once|TRBV7-8|TRBJ2-3
CASSPGGTDTQYF
TGTGCCAGCAGCCCTGGAGGCACAGATACGCAGTATTTT
>.|.|TRBV5-1|TRBJ1-5
CASSLSAESNQPQHF
TGCGCCAGCAGCTTGTCCGCGGAGAGCAATCAGCCCCAGCATTTT
>TRBD1|.|TRBV7-8|TRBJ1-3
CASSREIQGFGNTIYF
TGTGCCAGCAGCCGAGAAATACAGGGGTTTGGAAACACCATATATTTT
>.|.|TRBV7-8|TRBJ1-1
CASSLDVGASAFF
TGTGCCAGCAGCTTAGATGTGGGGGCCAGCGCTTTCTTT
>.|.|TRBV5-1|TRBJ2-5
CASSLSPQGTQETQYF
TGCGCCAGCAGCTTAAGTCCCCAGGGTACTCAAGAGACCCAGTACTTC
>.|.|TRBV10-3|TRBJ1-1
CAINQAVNTEAFF
TGTGCCATCAACCAGGCTGTGAACACTGAAGCTTTCTTT
>.|.|TRBV7-9|TRBJ2-3
CASSFERGTDTQYF
TGTGCCAGCAGCTTTGAGCGGGGCACAGATACGCAGTATTTT
>.|.|TRBV7-6|TRBJ2-3
CASSLSQGGTDTQYF
TGTGCCAGCAGCTTATCCCAGGGTGGCACAGATACGCAGTATTTT
>TRBD2|few|TRBV5-4|TRBJ2-3
CASSLAGVRYF
TGTGCCAGCAGCTTAGCGGGGGTCCGGTATTTT
>.|.|TRBV3-1/TRBV3-2|TRBJ1-4
CASSPGQGEKLFF
TGTGCCAGCAGCCCCGGCCAGGGTGAAAAACTGTTTTTT
>TRBD2|.|TRBV27|TRBJ2-3
CASSPGRTSGVNTQYF
TGTGCCAGCAGTCCCGGCAGAACTAGCGGGGTAAATACGCAGTATTTT
>TRBD1|.|TRBV28|TRBJ1-5
CASSPGTGGFQPQHF
TGTGCCAGCAGTCCCGGGACAGGGGGCTTTCAGCCCCAGCATTTT